This record looks at one TCR beta chain sequence and its context. The antigen is unknown. J was trimmed by 7 bases and V by 0 bases; bases with no gene match: 19. CDR3 length: 20 amino acids. Germline values: CDR1 SGHTS, CDR2 YDEGEE. TCRdb called the RT-PCR reads again in MiXCR, with one record for every CDR3 protein. The sample has hundreds of thousands of distinct CDR3 sequences, 11% to 15% seen once; the top ten hold less than 9%. The entry originates in a study of response to subunit inactivated influenza vaccine. Study-level findings and limits: After each seasonal influenza vaccination, few new T cells are recruited, the authors suggested.

The TCR comes from a man between 45 and 60 years old who received an inactivated influenza vaccine. Sequences were derived from PBMCs from blood, sampled approximately 15 days before vaccination. The chain carries TRBV5-8 and TRBJ2-1; TRBD1 matches 10 bases. In DNA form, the CDR3 reads TGTGCCAGCAGCTTGGGTGAGGCTATTTTGTGGGACAGGGGCCTGAATGAGCAGTTCTTC. As protein: CASSLGEAILWDRGLNEQFF.